The 21 T cell receptor beta chains below all came from one sample that was sequenced in a study of molecular identifiers for immune sequencing clone quantification. TCRdb called the PCR reads again in MiXCR, with one record for every CDR3 protein. The profile shows some 100,000 distinct CDR3 sequences, around 20% of them singletons. Sequencing used naive CD8+ T cells from blood, with Jurkat cell RNA spiked in. Subset meaning: FACS-sorted CD8+CD4-CCR7+CD45RA+ naive T cells. The receptors derive from a human donor in good health. Some libraries in this study had Jurkat cell RNA spiked in.

This clonotype was counted many times. The chain joins TRBV21-1 to TRBJ1-3; the tabulated D call, TRBD1, remains unverified against the DNA. TRBV21-1 is termed a pseudogene. The CDR3 is made up of 15 amino acids. The CDR3 loop is CASSAGSRAGYTIYF. The CDR3 nucleotides read TGTGCCAGCAGCGCCGGGTCTCGGGCAGGGTACACCATATATTTT.

V gene TRBV4-3 combines with J gene TRBJ1-3; no clear D. The CDR3 covers 15 residues. V was clipped by 1 base and J by 2 bases, with 9 bases between them. Germline lookup yields CDR1 LGHNA and CDR2 YSLEER. As DNA, the CDR3 is TGCGCCAGCAGCCAAGTCTTCGGGGCTGGAAACACCATATATTTT. Translating it yields CASSQVFGAGNTIYF.

To note about this clonotype: At one boundary the junction diverges from the germline segment, which might be a read error. This sequence joins TRBV5-6 and TRBJ2-5, with D perhaps matching TRBD2 (5 bases). Germline values: CDR1 SGHDT, CDR2 YYEEEE. The CDR3 consists of 11 residues. CDR3 nucleotide sequence: TGTGCCAGCAGCGGAGGAGAGGCCCAGTACTTC. This encodes CASSGGEAQYF.

This clonotype was found many times. The genes are TRBV29-1 and TRBJ1-1; D uncertain. The CDR3 contains 11 residues. V was trimmed by 0 bases and J by 4 bases, leaving 3 bases between them. Per the germline V gene, CDR1 is SQVTM and CDR2 is ANQGSEA. The CDR3 spells CSVEDSTEAFF. The CDR3 region has the DNA TGCAGCGTTGAAGATTCCACTGAAGCTTTCTTT.

This clonotype was detected many times. The chain employs TRBV4-1 and TRBJ2-7; 9 positions agree with TRBD1. Germline V gene lookup returns CDR1 MGHRA and CDR2 YSYEKL. The CDR3 sequence is 16 residues long. The V and J ends lost 3 bases and 2 bases, in that order; junction bases with no gene match: 8. The chain's CDR3 is CASSQAWTGAPYEQYF. The CDR3 DNA is TGCGCCAGCAGCCAGGCTTGGACAGGGGCCCCCTACGAGCAGTACTTC.

This clonotype was counted a few times. This sequence joins TRBV6-1 and TRBJ1-1; 7 bases align to TRBD1. The V gene's germline CDR1 is MNHNS and CDR2 SASEGT. The V segment lost 7 bases and the J segment 2 bases; nucleotides outside the gene matches: 7. The CDR3 loop spans 14 amino acids. In DNA form, the CDR3 reads TGTGCCAGCACTTACGGACAGGTCAACACTGAAGCTTTCTTT. As protein: CASTYGQVNTEAFF.

This clonotype was seen once. This rearrangement joins TRBV28 to TRBJ2-7; 10 bases align to TRBD2. CDR3 length equals 17 residues. Germline assignment: CDR1 MDHEN and CDR2 SYDVKM. Germline trimming cut 3 bases from V and 7 bases from J; bases unmatched to any gene: 15. The CDR3 reads CASSFRGGLAGVREQYF. CDR3 coding DNA: TGTGCCAGCAGTTTTAGAGGCGGGCTAGCGGGAGTGCGGGAGCAGTACTTC.

In this sample, this clonotype turned up a few times. Its ends do not fully match the called genes, so a read error is possible. This rearrangement joins TRBV11-2 to TRBJ2-1, with 8 bases identical to TRBD2. The CDR3 loop spans 16 amino acids. Germline lookup yields CDR1 SGHAT and CDR2 FQNNGV. DNA for the CDR3: TGTACCAGCAGCTTGTCCGGGAGGGGGTCCTACAATGAGCAGTTCTTC. This encodes CTSSLSGRGSYNEQFF.

Comment on this clonotype: With a much larger clone just one base away, this may be a read error. The chain's CDR3 is CASRDDRGLIDTQYF. The CDR3 DNA sequence: TGTGCCAGCAGAGATGACAGGGGGCTTATCGATACGCAGTATTTT. This rearrangement joins TRBV12-3 or TRBV12-4 to TRBJ2-3; the match to TRBD1 covers 10 bases. The CDR3 consists of 15 residues. The V and J ends lost 6 bases and 6 bases, in that order; junction bases with no gene match: 9.

This clonotype was detected ten times or more. The rearrangement joins TRBV5-1 to TRBJ1-1; the D is unclear. Trimming shortened V by 0 bases and J by 2 bases, and 8 bases separated the two germline ends. The CDR3 is 14 amino acids. Germline CDR1 is SGHRS and CDR2 is YFSETQ. CDR3 in DNA: TGCGCCAGCAGCTTGGTTGTGGATAACACTGAAGCTTTCTTT. Protein: CASSLVVDNTEAFF.

The V and J genes are TRBV10-2 and TRBJ2-7; the match to TRBD1 covers 7 bases. CDR1 and CDR2 from the germline V gene are WSHSY and SAAADI. The ends lost 4 bases at V and 2 bases at J; junction bases unmatched: 2. CDR3 length equals 13 residues. The CDR3 DNA is TGCGCCAGCAGTGTAGGGGGCCCCTACGAGCAGTACTTC. This sequence encodes CASSVGGPYEQYF.

This clonotype has a count of ten or more. The chain joins TRBV6-5 to TRBJ2-7; perhaps D is TRBD1 or TRBD2 (5 bases each). Trimming removed 5 bases from V and 9 bases from J, with 17 bases in between. Germline values: CDR1 MNHEY, CDR2 SVGAGI. The CDR3 is 13 amino acids. CDR3 DNA sequence: TGTGCCAGCAGTGAGGGACCTGACGTAGGGCAGTACTTC. Encoded protein: CASSEGPDVGQYF.

This clonotype was counted at least ten times. V is TRBV27 and J is TRBJ2-3, with D possibly TRBD1 on 7 matching bases. CDR3 length: 22 amino acids. Germline values: CDR1 MNHEY, CDR2 SMNVEV (reference sequence). V shed 6 bases and J shed 3 bases, with 37 bases lying between them. In DNA, the CDR3 is TGTGCCAGCAGACCATTGTGGGCGATGCAATCGCGGGACAGTGCCCTAACAGATACGCAGTATTTT. It encodes CASRPLWAMQSRDSALTDTQYF.

This clonotype was counted ten times or more. The CDR3 DNA is TGTGCCAGCAGCTTCGGCCCTAGCGCGGGAATGTACGACACCGGGGAGCTGTTTTTT. As protein: CASSFGPSAGMYDTGELFF. This sequence joins TRBV7-9 and TRBJ2-2, with D tentatively TRBD2 (6 bases). The CDR3 is 19 amino acids. CDR1 SEHNR and CDR2 FQNEAQ come from the germline V gene (reference sequence). Between the trimmed V and J ends, which lost 3 bases and 3 bases, there was a span of 23 bases. Full variable domain (missing parts from reference TRBV7-9 and TRBJ2-2): DTGVSQNPRHKITKRGQNVTFRCDPISEHNRLYWYRQTLGQGPEFLTYFQNEAQLEKSRLLSDRFSAERPKGSFSTLEIQRTEQGDSAMYLCASSFGPSAGMYDTGELFFGEGSRLTVL.

This clonotype was found many times. V usage is TRBV27 and J usage is TRBJ2-7; possibly TRBD1 for D (5 bases). This CDR3 comprises 14 residues. Germline values: CDR1 MNHEY, CDR2 SMNVEV (reference sequence). The V end was cut by 6 bases, the J end by 3 bases, with 15 bases between. The CDR3 sequence: CASSENWGYYEQYF. The CDR3 DNA is TGTGCCAGCAGCGAAAATTGGGGCTACTACGAGCAGTACTTC.

This clonotype was detected only a few times. Given a much more abundant clone one base away, this may be a read error. The CDR3 ends on some other residue instead of the conserved phenylalanine or tryptophan, so this is likely a read error. V usage is TRBV6-1 and J usage is TRBJ2-7, with D perhaps TRBD1 (6 bases). The CDR3 has 15 amino acids. The V end lost 4 bases, the J end lost 0 bases, and 13 bases lay between the germline ends. CDR1 MNHNS and CDR2 SASEGT come from the germline V gene. CDR3 DNA: TGTGCCAGCAGTGCCCTGGACAGCAGCTCCTACGAGCAGTACCTC. This translates into CASSALDSSSYEQYL.

The CDR3 sequence: CASSLRLAASYNEQFF. DNA for the CDR3: TGTGCCAGCAGCTTAAGACTAGCGGCCTCCTACAATGAGCAGTTCTTC. The chain employs TRBV7-3 and TRBJ2-1; TRBD2 aligns across 9 bases. V shed 1 base, J shed 0 bases, and the junction held 1 base outside the gene matches. Germline V gene lookup returns CDR1 SGHTA and CDR2 FQGTGA. This CDR3 region has 16 residues.

In this sample, this clonotype turned up a few times. The DNA of the CDR3 is TGCGCCAGCAGGCCCTACAATGAGCAGTTCTTC. Its translation: CASRPYNEQFF. This chain uses TRBV5-1 with TRBJ2-1; no clear D. Germline lookup yields CDR1 SGHRS and CDR2 YFSETQ. The CDR3 covers 11 residues. The V gene lost 5 bases and the J gene lost 2 bases, with 2 bases spanning the gap.

This clonotype came up many times. The chain carries TRBV27 and TRBJ2-3; TRBD1 matches at 7 bases. J gave up 6 bases and V 6 bases, and 9 bases lay outside the gene matches. Germline loops: CDR1 MNHEY, CDR2 SMNVEV (reference sequence). The CDR3 loop spans 14 amino acids. The CDR3 is CASRLTGSGDTQYF. In DNA form, the CDR3 reads TGTGCCAGCAGACTGACAGGGTCGGGGGATACGCAGTATTTT.

This clonotype was detected ten times or more. The V gene is TRBV4-1, the J gene TRBJ1-1; a weak D match, TRBD1 (5 bases). Looked up from germline, CDR1 is MGHRA and CDR2 is YSYEKL. Deletions cut 0 bases from V and 5 bases from J, with 10 bases between. The CDR3 spans 14 residues. The CDR3 coding sequence is TGCGCCAGCAGCCAAGAGAGGGACGGGACTGAAGCTTTCTTT. It codes for CASSQERDGTEAFF.

This clonotype has a count of ten or more. The chain has TRBV7-9 and TRBJ2-6; D gene uncertain. V dropped 6 bases and J dropped 0 bases, with 18 bases sitting between them. Per germline, CDR1 SEHNR and CDR2 FQNEAQ (reference sequence). The CDR3 has 18 amino acids. The CDR3 sequence is CASRSPTNRISGANVLTF. The CDR3 bases are TGTGCCAGCAGATCTCCGACAAACCGCATCTCTGGGGCCAACGTCCTGACTTTC. Combining the CDR3 with reference TRBV7-9 and TRBJ2-6 gives the whole variable domain DTGVSQNPRHKITKRGQNVTFRCDPISEHNRLYWYRQTLGQGPEFLTYFQNEAQLEKSRLLSDRFSAERPKGSFSTLEIQRTEQGDSAMYLCASRSPTNRISGANVLTFGAGSRLTVL.